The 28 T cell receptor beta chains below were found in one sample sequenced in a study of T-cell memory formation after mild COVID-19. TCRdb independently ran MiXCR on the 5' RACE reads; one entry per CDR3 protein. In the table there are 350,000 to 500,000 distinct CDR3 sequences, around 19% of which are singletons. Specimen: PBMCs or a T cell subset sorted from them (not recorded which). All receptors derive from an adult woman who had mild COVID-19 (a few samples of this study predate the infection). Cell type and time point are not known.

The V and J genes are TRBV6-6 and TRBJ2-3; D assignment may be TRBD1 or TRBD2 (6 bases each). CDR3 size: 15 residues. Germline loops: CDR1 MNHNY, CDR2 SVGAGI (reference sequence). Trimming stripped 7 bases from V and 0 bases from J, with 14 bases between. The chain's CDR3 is CASMGTGASTDTQYF. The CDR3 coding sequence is TGTGCCAGCATGGGGACGGGGGCTAGCACAGATACGCAGTATTTT.

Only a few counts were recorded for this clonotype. This CDR3 reads CASTLGGRGETQYF. The CDR3 DNA sequence: TGCGCCAGCACCCTGGGAGGGAGGGGAGAGACCCAGTACTTC. The chain employs TRBV5-1 and TRBJ2-5; 7 bases align to TRBD2. The CDR3 runs to 14 residues. CDR1 and CDR2 from the germline V gene are SGHRS and YFSETQ. V lost 6 bases, J lost 4 bases, and 9 bases stayed unmatched.

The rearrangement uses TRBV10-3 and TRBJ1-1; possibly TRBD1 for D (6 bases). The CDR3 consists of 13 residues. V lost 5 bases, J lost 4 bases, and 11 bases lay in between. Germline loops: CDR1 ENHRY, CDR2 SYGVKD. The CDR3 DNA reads TGTGCCATCAGTTCAGGACAGCGCACTGAAGCTTTCTTT. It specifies CAISSGQRTEAFF.

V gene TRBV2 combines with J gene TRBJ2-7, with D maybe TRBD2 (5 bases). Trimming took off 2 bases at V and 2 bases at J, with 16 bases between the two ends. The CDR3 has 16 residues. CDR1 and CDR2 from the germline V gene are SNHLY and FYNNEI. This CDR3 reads CASSELSDLYTYEQYF. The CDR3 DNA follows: TGTGCCAGCAGTGAACTCTCGGACTTGTATACCTACGAGCAGTACTTC.

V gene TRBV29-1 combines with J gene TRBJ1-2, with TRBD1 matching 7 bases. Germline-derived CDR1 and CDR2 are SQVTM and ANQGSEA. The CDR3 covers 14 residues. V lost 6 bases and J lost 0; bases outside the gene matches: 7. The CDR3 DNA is TGCAGCGTAGAGGGACAGCGCTCTAACTATGGCTACACCTTC. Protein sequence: CSVEGQRSNYGYTF.

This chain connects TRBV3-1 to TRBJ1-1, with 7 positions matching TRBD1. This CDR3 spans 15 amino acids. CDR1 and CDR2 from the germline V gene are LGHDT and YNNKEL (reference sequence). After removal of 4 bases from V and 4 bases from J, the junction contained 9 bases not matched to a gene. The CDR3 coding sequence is TGTGCCAGCAGCCCCCGAGGAGGGGGCGGCACTGAAGCTTTCTTT. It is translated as CASSPRGGGGTEAFF. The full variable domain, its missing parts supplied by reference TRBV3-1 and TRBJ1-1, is DTAVSQTPKYLVTQMGNDKSIKCEQNLGHDTMYWYKQDSKKFLKIMFSYNNKELIINETVPNRFSPKSPDKAHLNLHINSLELGDSAVYFCASSPRGGGGTEAFFGQGTRLTVV.

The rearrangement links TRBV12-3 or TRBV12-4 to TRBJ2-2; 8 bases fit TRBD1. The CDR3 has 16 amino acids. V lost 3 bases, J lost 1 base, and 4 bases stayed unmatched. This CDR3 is CASSFDRGGNTGELFF. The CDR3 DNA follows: TGTGCCAGCAGTTTCGACAGGGGAGGGAACACCGGGGAGCTGTTTTTT.

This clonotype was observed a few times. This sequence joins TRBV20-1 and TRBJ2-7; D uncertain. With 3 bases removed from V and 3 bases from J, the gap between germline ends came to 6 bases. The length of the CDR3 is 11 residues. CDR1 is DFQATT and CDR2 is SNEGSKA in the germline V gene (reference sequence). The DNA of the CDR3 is TGCAGTGCTAGTGAGGACTACGAGCAGTACTTC. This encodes CSASEDYEQYF.

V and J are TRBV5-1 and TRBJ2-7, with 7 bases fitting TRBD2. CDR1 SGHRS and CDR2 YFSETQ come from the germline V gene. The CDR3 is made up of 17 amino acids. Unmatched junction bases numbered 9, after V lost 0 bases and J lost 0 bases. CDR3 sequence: CASSLGILRGSSYEQYF. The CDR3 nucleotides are TGCGCCAGCAGCTTGGGTATTTTGCGGGGGAGCTCCTACGAGCAGTACTTC.

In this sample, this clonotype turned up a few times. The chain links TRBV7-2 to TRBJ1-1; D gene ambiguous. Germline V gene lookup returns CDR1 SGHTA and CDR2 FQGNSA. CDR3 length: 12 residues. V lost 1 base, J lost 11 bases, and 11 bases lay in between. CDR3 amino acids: CASSLEIGRAFF. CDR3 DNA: TGTGCCAGCAGCTTAGAGATCGGACGGGCTTTCTTT.

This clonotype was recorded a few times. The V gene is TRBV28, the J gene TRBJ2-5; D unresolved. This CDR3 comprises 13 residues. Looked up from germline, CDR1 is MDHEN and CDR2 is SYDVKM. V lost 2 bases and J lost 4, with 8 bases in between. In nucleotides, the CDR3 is TGTGCCAGCAGTTTACAAGAGAGAGAGACCCAGTACTTC. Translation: CASSLQERETQYF. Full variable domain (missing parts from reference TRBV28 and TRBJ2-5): DVKVTQSSRYLVKRTGEKVFLECVQDMDHENMFWYRQDPGLGLRLIYFSYDVKMKEKGDIPEGYSVSREKKERFSLILESASTNQTSMYLCASSLQERETQYFGPGTRLLVL.

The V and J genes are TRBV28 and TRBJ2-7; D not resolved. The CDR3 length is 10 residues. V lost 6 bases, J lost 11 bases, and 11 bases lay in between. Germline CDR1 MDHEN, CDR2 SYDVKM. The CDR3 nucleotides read TGTGCCAGCAGCCATTATAGGGAGTACTTC. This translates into CASSHYREYF.

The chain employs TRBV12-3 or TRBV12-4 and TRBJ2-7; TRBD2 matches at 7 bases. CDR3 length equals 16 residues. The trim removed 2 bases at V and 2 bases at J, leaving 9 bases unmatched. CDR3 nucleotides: TGTGCCAGCAGTTTATTCCGCGGGAGAGGGACCTACGAGCAGTACTTC. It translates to CASSLFRGRGTYEQYF.

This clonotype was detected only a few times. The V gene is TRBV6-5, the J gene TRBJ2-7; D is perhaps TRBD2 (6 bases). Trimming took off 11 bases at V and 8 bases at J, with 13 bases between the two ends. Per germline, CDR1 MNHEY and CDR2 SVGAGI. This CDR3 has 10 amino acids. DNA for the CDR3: TGTGCCTCGGGGGTCGGACAGCAGTACTTC. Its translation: CASGVGQQYF.

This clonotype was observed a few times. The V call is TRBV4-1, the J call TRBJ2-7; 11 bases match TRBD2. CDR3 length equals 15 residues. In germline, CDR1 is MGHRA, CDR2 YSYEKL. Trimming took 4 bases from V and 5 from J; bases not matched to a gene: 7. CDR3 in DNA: TGCGCCAGCAGCCGATCCGGACTAGCGGGCGACGAGCAGTACTTC. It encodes CASSRSGLAGDEQYF.

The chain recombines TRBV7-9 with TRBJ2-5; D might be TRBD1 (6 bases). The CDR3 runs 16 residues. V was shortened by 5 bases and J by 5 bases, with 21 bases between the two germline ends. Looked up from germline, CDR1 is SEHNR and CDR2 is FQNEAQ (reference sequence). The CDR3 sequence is CASSVDSTNSFETQYF. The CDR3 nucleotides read TGTGCCAGCAGCGTGGACAGCACTAACTCTTTCGAGACCCAGTACTTC.

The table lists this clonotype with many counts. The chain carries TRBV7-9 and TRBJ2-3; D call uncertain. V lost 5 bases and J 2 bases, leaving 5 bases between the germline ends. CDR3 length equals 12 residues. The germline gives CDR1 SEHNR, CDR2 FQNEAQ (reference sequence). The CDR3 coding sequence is TGTGCCAGCAGCACTCTCACAGATACGCAGTATTTT. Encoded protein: CASSTLTDTQYF.

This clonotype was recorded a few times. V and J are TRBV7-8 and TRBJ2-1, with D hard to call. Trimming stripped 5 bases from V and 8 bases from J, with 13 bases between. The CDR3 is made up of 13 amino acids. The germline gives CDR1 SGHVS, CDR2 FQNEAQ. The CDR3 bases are TGTGCCAGCAGCCCACCAATGCGAGATGAGCAGTTCTTC. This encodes CASSPPMRDEQFF.

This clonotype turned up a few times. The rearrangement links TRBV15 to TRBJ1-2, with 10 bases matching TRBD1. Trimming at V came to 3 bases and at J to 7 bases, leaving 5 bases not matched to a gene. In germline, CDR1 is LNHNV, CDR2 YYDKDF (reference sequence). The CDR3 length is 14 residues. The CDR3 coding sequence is TGTGCCACCAGCAGGGGGACAGGGGCGTTTGGCTACACCTTC. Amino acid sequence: CATSRGTGAFGYTF.

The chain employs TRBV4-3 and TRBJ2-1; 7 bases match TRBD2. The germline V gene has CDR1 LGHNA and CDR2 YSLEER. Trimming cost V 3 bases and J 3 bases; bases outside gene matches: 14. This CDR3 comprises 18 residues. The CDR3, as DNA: TGCGCCAGCAGCCAGGACTTGGCGGCTAGCGGTCTCTACAATGAGCAGTTCTTC. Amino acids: CASSQDLAASGLYNEQFF.

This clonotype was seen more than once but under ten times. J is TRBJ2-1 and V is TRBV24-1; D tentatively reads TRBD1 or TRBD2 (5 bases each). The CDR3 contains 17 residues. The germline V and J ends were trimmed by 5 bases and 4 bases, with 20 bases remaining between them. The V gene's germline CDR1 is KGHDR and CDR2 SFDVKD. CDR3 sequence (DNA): TGTGCCACCAGTGCCACCTGGTCCGGGACCAGTTACAATGAGCAGTTCTTC. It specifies CATSATWSGTSYNEQFF.

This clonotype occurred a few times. The CDR3 coding sequence is TGCAGTGCTAGAACAAGGGAAGCTAACTATGGCTACACCTTC. This translates into CSARTREANYGYTF. The rearrangement uses TRBV20-1 and TRBJ1-2; no firm D call. Germline V lookup: CDR1 DFQATT, CDR2 SNEGSKA (reference sequence). The CDR3 is 14 residues long. The ends were cut back, 2 bases at V and 0 bases at J, with 10 bases in the middle.

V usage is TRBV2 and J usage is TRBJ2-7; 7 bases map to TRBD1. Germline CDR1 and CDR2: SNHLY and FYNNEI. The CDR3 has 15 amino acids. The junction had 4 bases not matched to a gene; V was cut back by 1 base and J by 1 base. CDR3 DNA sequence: TGTGCCAGCAGTGAAGGAACAGGGGTTTCCTACGAGCAGTACTTC. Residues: CASSEGTGVSYEQYF.

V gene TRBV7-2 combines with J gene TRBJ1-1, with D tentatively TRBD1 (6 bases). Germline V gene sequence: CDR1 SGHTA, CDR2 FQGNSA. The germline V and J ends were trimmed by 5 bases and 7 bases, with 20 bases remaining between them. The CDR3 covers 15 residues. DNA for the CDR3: TGTGCCAGCAGCCCGGGTAAAGGTTGGGACAATGAAGCTTTCTTT. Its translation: CASSPGKGWDNEAFF.

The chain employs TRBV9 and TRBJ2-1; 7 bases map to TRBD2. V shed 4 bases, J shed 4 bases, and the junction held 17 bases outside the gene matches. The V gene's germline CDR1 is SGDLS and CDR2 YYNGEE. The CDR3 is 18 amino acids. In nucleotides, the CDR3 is TGTGCCAGCAGCCTCCCCCGGGGGGAGGTTCGGGGATACAATGAGCAGTTCTTC. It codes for CASSLPRGEVRGYNEQFF. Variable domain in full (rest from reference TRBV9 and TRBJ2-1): DSGVTQTPKHLITATGQRVTLRCSPRSGDLSVYWYQQSLDQGLQFLIQYYNGEERAKGNILERFSAQQFPDLHSELNLSSLELGDSALYFCASSLPRGEVRGYNEQFFGPGTRLTVL.

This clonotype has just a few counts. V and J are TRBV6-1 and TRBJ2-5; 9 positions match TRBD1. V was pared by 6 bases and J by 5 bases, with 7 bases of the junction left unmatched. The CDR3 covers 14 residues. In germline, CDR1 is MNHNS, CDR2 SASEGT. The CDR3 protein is CASRVDRGAETQYF. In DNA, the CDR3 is TGTGCCAGCAGGGTCGACAGGGGGGCGGAGACCCAGTACTTC.

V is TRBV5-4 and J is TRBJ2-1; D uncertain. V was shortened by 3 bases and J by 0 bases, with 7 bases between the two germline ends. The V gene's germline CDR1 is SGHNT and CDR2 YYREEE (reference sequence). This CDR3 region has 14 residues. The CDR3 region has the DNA TGTGCCAGCAGCTCTTCGGTCTCCTACAATGAGCAGTTCTTC. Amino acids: CASSSSVSYNEQFF.

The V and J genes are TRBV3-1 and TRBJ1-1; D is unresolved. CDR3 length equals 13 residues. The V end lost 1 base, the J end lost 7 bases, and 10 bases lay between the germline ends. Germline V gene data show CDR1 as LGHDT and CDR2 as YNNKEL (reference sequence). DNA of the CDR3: TGTGCCAGCAGCCAAGTGGAGGGTCATGAAGCTTTCTTT. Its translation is CASSQVEGHEAFF.